These 32 T cell receptor beta chains share one sample of origin, sequenced in a study of identical twins. TCRdb re-derived calls from the 5' RACE reads in MiXCR, one entry per CDR3 protein. The table has some 690,000 distinct CDR3 sequences, 21% seen once. These data also formed part of another study, on T cells expressing NK-cell markers.

The sequencing sample was made of PBMCs. The receptors come from a woman between 18 and 29 years old in good health.

J is TRBJ2-7 and V is TRBV10-1, with D perhaps TRBD1 (5 bases). The CDR3 is 15 residues long. Germline assignment: CDR1 WNHNN and CDR2 SYGVQD (reference sequence). Trimming cost V 3 bases and J 6 bases, with 18 bases left between them. The CDR3 sequence is CASSDSGHRGGEQYF. The DNA for the CDR3 is TGCGCCAGCAGTGACTCGGGCCATAGGGGCGGCGAGCAGTACTTC.

The chain has TRBV6-5 and TRBJ2-1, with 8 bases aligning to TRBD2. CDR1 and CDR2 (germline): MNHEY, SVGAGI. V shed 0 bases, J shed 8 bases, and the junction held 12 bases outside the gene matches. CDR3 length equals 17 residues. CDR3 DNA: TGTGCCAGCAGTTACTCGCTTGGTGACGGGGGGGCGTATGAGCAGTTCTTC. It codes for CASSYSLGDGGAYEQFF.

This clonotype has more than one count but fewer than ten. The chain is built from TRBV7-2 and TRBJ1-5, with D maybe TRBD1 (6 bases). The CDR3 extends over 17 amino acids. V was shortened by 2 bases and J by 5 bases, with 19 bases between the two germline ends. The germline V gene has CDR1 SGHTA and CDR2 FQGNSA. CDR3 amino acids: CASSLNGWGAADQPQHF. In DNA, the CDR3 is TGTGCCAGCAGCTTAAATGGATGGGGGGCTGCGGATCAGCCCCAGCATTTT.

This clonotype occurred a few times. The J gene is TRBJ1-6, the V gene TRBV10-3; 9 positions match TRBD1. Germline CDR1 reads ENHRY; CDR2 reads SYGVKD. Germline trimming cut 2 bases from V and 0 bases from J; bases unmatched to any gene: 5. The CDR3 has 18 residues. The CDR3 nucleotides read TGTGCCATCAGTGAGGATGGGACAGGGAGCTCCTATAATTCACCCCTCCACTTT. This gives the protein CAISEDGTGSSYNSPLHF.

This rearrangement joins TRBV19 to TRBJ2-1; D possibly matches TRBD1 or TRBD2 (5 bases each). This CDR3 is built from 14 residues. The ends were cut back, 3 bases at V and 3 bases at J, with 9 bases in the middle. Germline-derived CDR1 and CDR2 are LNHDA and SQIVND (reference sequence). CDR3 DNA: TGTGCCAGTAGTATCCGGGACGACTACAATGAGCAGTTCTTC. Its translation is CASSIRDDYNEQFF.

This chain links TRBV4-1 with TRBJ2-3; 9 nucleotides match TRBD2. CDR1 is MGHRA and CDR2 is YSYEKL in the germline V gene. The CDR3 is 16 amino acids. J was trimmed by 1 base and V by 4 bases; bases with no gene match: 6. Here the CDR3 DNA reads TGCGCCAGCAGCCGAGTAGCGGGAGAGGGCACAGATACGCAGTATTTT. This codes for CASSRVAGEGTDTQYF.

This clonotype was counted only a few times. This sequence joins TRBV20-1 and TRBJ2-7; 7 bases map to TRBD2. This CDR3 has 13 amino acids. Germline values: CDR1 DFQATT, CDR2 SNEGSKA (reference sequence). V was clipped by 3 bases and J by 3 bases; unmatched bases: 5. The CDR3 protein is CSASPGLNYEQYF. The CDR3 region has the DNA TGCAGTGCTAGCCCGGGACTAAACTACGAGCAGTACTTC.

CDR3 region: CSARDSLTGANTGELFF. The CDR3 DNA is TGCAGTGCTAGAGATTCCCTGACAGGTGCGAACACCGGGGAGCTGTTTTTT. V usage is TRBV20-1 and J usage is TRBJ2-2, with TRBD1 as a possible D gene (6 bases). The CDR3 runs 17 residues. V lost 0 bases to trimming and J lost 0 bases, with 14 bases between them. Germline CDR1 is DFQATT and CDR2 is SNEGSKA (reference sequence).

In its sample, this clonotype was seen a few times. The chain carries TRBV2 and TRBJ2-1; 7 bases fit TRBD2. The CDR3 extends over 15 amino acids. Germline CDR1 reads SNHLY; CDR2 reads FYNNEI. The V segment lost 3 bases and the J segment 0 bases; nucleotides outside the gene matches: 2. DNA for the CDR3: TGTGCCAGCAGTGAGCAGCGGGGCTCCTACAATGAGCAGTTCTTC. Amino acid sequence: CASSEQRGSYNEQFF.

The chain recombines TRBV6-1 with TRBJ2-2, with 10 bases aligning to TRBD2. V was pared by 4 bases and J by 10 bases, with 6 bases of the junction left unmatched. From germline, CDR1 is MNHNS and CDR2 SASEGT. This CDR3 contains 14 residues. The CDR3 bases are TGTGCCAGCAGTGTAGCGGGGGGACGACCGGAGCTGTTTTTT. It translates to CASSVAGGRPELFF.

The CDR3 nucleotides are TGTGCCACCTATGATTCAGGCGGGGCCCGGATAAACATTCAGTACTTC. Protein sequence: CATYDSGGARINIQYF. The rearrangement joins TRBV15 to TRBJ2-4; a weak D match, TRBD2 (6 bases). Between the trimmed V and J ends, which lost 8 bases and 6 bases, there was a span of 23 bases. Germline lookup yields CDR1 LNHNV and CDR2 YYDKDF (reference sequence). The CDR3 contains 16 residues.

V gene TRBV2 combines with J gene TRBJ2-1, with 11 bases identical to TRBD2. Germline CDR1 is SNHLY and CDR2 is FYNNEI. The CDR3 has 18 amino acids. The trim removed 10 bases at V and 1 base at J, leaving 15 bases unmatched. The CDR3 DNA reads TGTGCCACCCTTAGCCTAGCGGGGGGTAGGAAGTCCTACAATGAGCAGTTCTTC. It specifies CATLSLAGGRKSYNEQFF.

In this sample, this clonotype turned up a few times. The J gene is TRBJ2-2, the V gene TRBV19, with 8 bases identical to TRBD1. Germline-derived CDR1 and CDR2 are LNHDA and SQIVND (reference sequence). The CDR3 consists of 18 residues. Trimming at V came to 3 bases and at J to 0 bases, leaving 9 bases not matched to a gene. The CDR3 nucleotides are TGTGCCAGTAGTATTATAGGACAGGGACTCACGAACACCGGGGAGCTGTTTTTT. Its protein product is CASSIIGQGLTNTGELFF.

The chain uses TRBV20-1 and TRBJ1-3; no clear D gene. The CDR3 totals 13 residues. The germline V gene encodes CDR1 DFQATT and CDR2 SNEGSKA (reference sequence). Trimming shortened V by 5 bases and J by 0 bases, and 8 bases separated the two germline ends. The CDR3 spells CSAARGSGNTIYF. CDR3 nucleotide sequence: TGCAGTGCTGCTCGGGGCTCTGGAAACACCATATATTTT.

The gene calls are TRBV5-1 and TRBJ2-5; a weak D match, TRBD1 (5 bases). This CDR3 contains 15 residues. CDR1 and CDR2 (germline): SGHRS, YFSETQ. V lost 2 bases to trimming and J lost 2 bases, with 13 bases between them. The CDR3 reads CASSFLGQPQETQYF. The CDR3, as DNA: TGCGCCAGCAGCTTCCTCGGACAACCTCAAGAGACCCAGTACTTC.

A few counts support this clonotype. The V call is TRBV7-3, the J call TRBJ2-2, with D tentatively TRBD2 (5 bases). The CDR3 extends over 16 amino acids. Trimming left V 2 bases short and J 1 base short, with 11 bases between. CDR1 and CDR2 from the germline V gene are SGHTA and FQGTGA. CDR3 residues: CASSLEGPMNTGELFF. The CDR3 DNA reads TGTGCCAGCAGCTTAGAGGGCCCGATGAACACCGGGGAGCTGTTTTTT.

This clonotype has ten or more counts. The genes are TRBV4-1 and TRBJ2-7, with D perhaps given as TRBD1 or TRBD2 (5 bases each). This CDR3 is built from 14 residues. The V and J ends lost 3 bases and 3 bases respectively, with 12 bases between them. Germline V lookup: CDR1 MGHRA, CDR2 YSYEKL. CDR3 DNA: TGCGCCAGCAGCCACCGGGACGGGAACTACGAGCAGTACTTC. This codes for CASSHRDGNYEQYF.

This clonotype was seen a handful of times. The genes are TRBV24-1 and TRBJ2-7; TRBD2 agrees at 9 bases. Germline V gene lookup returns CDR1 KGHDR and CDR2 SFDVKD. The CDR3 sequence is 15 residues long. Trimming cost V 4 bases and J 2 bases; bases outside gene matches: 5. For the CDR3, the DNA is TGTGCCACCAGTGAACTAGCGGGCCCGACCTACGAGCAGTACTTC. Its protein is CATSELAGPTYEQYF.

The sample holds a few counts of this clonotype. The chain recombines TRBV7-2 with TRBJ2-7; the D is unclear. The ends were cut back, 1 base at V and 2 bases at J, with 9 bases in the middle. Per the germline V gene, CDR1 is SGHTA and CDR2 is FQGNSA. The CDR3 contains 14 residues. The CDR3 DNA reads TGTGCCAGCAGCTTAGGGGCTGCCGCCTACGAGCAGTACTTC. It is translated as CASSLGAAAYEQYF.

In its sample, this clonotype was seen once. The J gene is TRBJ2-5, the V gene TRBV5-1; TRBD2 matches at 9 bases. Germline V lookup: CDR1 SGHRS, CDR2 YFSETQ. The CDR3 extends over 15 amino acids. V trimming: 3 bases; J trimming: 2 bases; junction bases outside the gene matches: 5. This chain's CDR3 is CASSYPSGIQETQYF. The CDR3 nucleotides read TGCGCCAGCAGCTACCCTAGCGGGATACAAGAGACCCAGTACTTC.

This clonotype appeared many times. The chain joins TRBV10-3 to TRBJ1-3; D is perhaps TRBD1 (5 bases). Germline CDR1 reads ENHRY; CDR2 reads SYGVKD. The CDR3 length is 13 residues. Deletions cut 4 bases from V and 8 bases from J, with 12 bases between. CDR3 nucleotide sequence: TGTGCCATCAGTGGAGTGGGGGGAGACACCATATATTTT. Protein product: CAISGVGGDTIYF.

This clonotype appeared a few times. The chain combines TRBV7-9 with TRBJ1-2, with no clear D. Trimming cost V 3 bases and J 8 bases, with 10 bases left between them. From germline, CDR1 is SEHNR and CDR2 FQNEAQ (reference sequence). The CDR3 covers 12 residues. CDR3 DNA: TGTGCCAGCAGCTTTCCCGTGCGCGGCTACACCTTC. It encodes CASSFPVRGYTF.

The chain is built from TRBV5-6 and TRBJ2-7; possibly TRBD1 for D (5 bases). The CDR3 length is 15 residues. In germline, CDR1 is SGHDT, CDR2 YYEEEE. Trimming cost V 4 bases and J 2 bases, with 16 bases left between them. The CDR3 here is CASSAGQRPPYEQYF. The DNA of the CDR3 is TGTGCCAGCAGCGCCGGACAACGACCGCCCTACGAGCAGTACTTC.

The chain couples TRBV25-1 to TRBJ1-5, with D unclear. The germline V gene has CDR1 MGHDK and CDR2 SYGVNS. This CDR3 region has 14 residues. Trimming removed 2 bases from V and 4 bases from J, with 9 bases in between. The CDR3: CASSEHQINQPQHF. In DNA, the CDR3 is TGTGCCAGCAGTGAACACCAGATAAATCAGCCCCAGCATTTT.

The chain carries TRBV30 and TRBJ1-1; TRBD1 matches at 7 bases. The germline CDR1 and CDR2 sequences are GTSNPN and SVGIG (reference sequence). V trimming: 5 bases; J trimming: 4 bases; junction bases outside the gene matches: 7. The CDR3 is 13 residues long. The CDR3 loop reads CAWATGLVTEAFF. The CDR3, as DNA: TGTGCCTGGGCGACAGGGCTGGTCACTGAAGCTTTCTTT. Full variable domain (missing parts from reference TRBV30 and TRBJ1-1): SQTIHQWPATLVQPVGSPLSLECTVEGTSNPNLYWYRQAAGRGLQLLFYSVGIGQISSEVPQNLSASRPQDRQFILSSKKLLLSDSGFYLCAWATGLVTEAFFGQGTRLTVV.

The chain joins TRBV4-3 to TRBJ2-4; the D is unclear. V was pared by 0 bases and J by 6 bases, with 12 bases between. The CDR3 consists of 15 residues. Germline V gives CDR1 LGHNA, CDR2 YSLEER. The CDR3 here is CASSQDKDPGNIQYF. CDR3 sequence (DNA): TGCGCCAGCAGCCAAGATAAGGACCCGGGAAACATTCAGTACTTC.

The V gene is TRBV7-2, the J gene TRBJ2-7, with TRBD2 identical over 10 bases. CDR3 length: 15 residues. V was clipped by 5 bases and J by 4 bases; unmatched bases: 8. CDR1 SGHTA and CDR2 FQGNSA come from the germline V gene. The CDR3 nucleotides read TGTGCCAGCAGCCCTCCTAGCGGGAGCAAATACGAGCAGTACTTC. Translating it yields CASSPPSGSKYEQYF.

This chain uses TRBV10-3 with TRBJ1-1, with D maybe TRBD1 (5 bases). V lost 6 bases to trimming and J lost 5 bases, with 25 bases between them. The CDR3 contains 17 residues. The V gene's germline CDR1 is ENHRY and CDR2 SYGVKD. The DNA for the CDR3 is TGTGCCATCAGCGCCCGAGGAGGGGAGGACGGTCGGACTGAAGCTTTCTTT. Protein sequence: CAISARGGEDGRTEAFF.

V is TRBV9 and J is TRBJ2-7, with D perhaps TRBD2 (6 bases). CDR1 is SGDLS, CDR2 YYNGEE, per germline. Trimming cost V 4 bases and J 0 bases, with 14 bases left between them. This CDR3 spans 15 amino acids. The CDR3, as DNA: TGTGCCAGCAGCCCTCTAGCGTATAGCTCCTACGAGCAGTACTTC. Protein: CASSPLAYSSYEQYF.

The V gene is TRBV20-1, the J gene TRBJ2-7; tentatively, D is TRBD2 (6 bases). From germline, CDR1 is DFQATT and CDR2 SNEGSKA (reference sequence). Trimming left V 0 bases short and J 0 bases short, with 12 bases between. The CDR3 is 15 amino acids. Here the CDR3 DNA reads TGCAGTGCTAGAGAATCTGGGCGGGGCTCCTACGAGCAGTACTTC. It encodes CSARESGRGSYEQYF.

This clonotype appeared a few times. CDR3 loop: CASSLEWTGLTLRQETQYF. The DNA for the CDR3 is TGTGCCAGCAGCTTGGAATGGACAGGGCTTACGCTTAGACAAGAGACCCAGTACTTC. The chain couples TRBV5-6 to TRBJ2-5; 8 positions agree with TRBD1. The germline V gene has CDR1 SGHDT and CDR2 YYEEEE. Trimming at V came to 0 bases and at J to 2 bases, leaving 15 bases not matched to a gene. The CDR3 loop spans 19 amino acids.

J is TRBJ1-6 and V is TRBV20-1; possible D gene TRBD1, 6 bases. The CDR3 consists of 14 residues. Looked up from germline, CDR1 is DFQATT and CDR2 is SNEGSKA (reference sequence). V was clipped by 0 bases and J by 10 bases, with 13 bases between them. The CDR3 reads CSARDLRGGSPLHF. The CDR3 nucleotides read TGCAGTGCTAGAGACCTAAGGGGGGGGTCACCCCTCCACTTT.